One sample yielded the 19 T cell receptor beta chains listed below, sequenced in a study of OX40 agonist ivuxolimab in advanced cancers. Only in-frame clones appear in the TCRdb table, and some are missing; sequencing was by immunoSEQ multiplex PCR. The table shows 55,000 to 85,000 clones, with 70% to 90% occurring only once. The sample was CD4+ or CD8+ T cells sorted from blood, taken in a trial of the OX40 agonist ivuxolimab. The receptors come from an adult with an advanced solid tumor such as melanoma, head and neck, liver or kidney cancer.

The chain recombines TRBV27 with TRBJ2-5; D not certain. Between the trimmed V and J ends, which lost 5 bases and 5 bases, there was a span of 12 bases. The CDR3 extends over 13 amino acids. The germline V gene encodes CDR1 MNHEY and CDR2 SMNVEV (reference sequence). This CDR3 reads CASSRPDGETQYF. In nucleotides, the CDR3 is TGTGCCAGCAGTCGTCCGGACGGGGAGACCCAGTACTTC.

The rearrangement uses TRBV5-6 and TRBJ1-5, with D unclear. The V end lost 0 bases, the J end lost 9 bases, and 13 bases lay between the germline ends. This CDR3 is 14 amino acids long. Germline CDR1 reads SGHDT; CDR2 reads YYEEEE. CDR3 in amino acids: CASSLGQAQSPQHF. CDR3 DNA: TGTGCCAGCAGCTTGGGGCAGGCCCAGTCGCCCCAGCATTTT.

This clone was observed a single time. This chain connects TRBV6-5 to TRBJ1-1; 8 bases match TRBD1. The length of the CDR3 is 15 residues. Germline loops: CDR1 MNHEY, CDR2 SVGAGI. V dropped 5 bases and J dropped 1; count of bases not matched to a gene: 6. Written as DNA, the CDR3 is TGTGCCAGCAGTAAGGGACAGGTAGGGAACACTGAAGCTTTCTTT. This translates into CASSKGQVGNTEAFF.

The CDR3 nucleotides are TGTGCCAGCAGCGTAGAGACAGCTTCGCCCCAGCATTTT. As protein: CASSVETASPQHF. The chain combines TRBV9 with TRBJ1-5; TRBD1 is a possible D gene (5 bases). The V end lost 0 bases, the J end lost 9 bases, and 10 bases lay between the germline ends. The length of the CDR3 is 13 residues. CDR1 and CDR2 (germline): SGDLS, YYNGEE.

V is TRBV27 and J is TRBJ1-2, with a possible D match to TRBD1 (6 bases). V gave up 6 bases and J gave up 1 base, with 12 bases separating them. The CDR3 has 14 amino acids. Germline loops: CDR1 MNHEY, CDR2 SMNVEV (reference sequence). In nucleotides, the CDR3 is TGTGCCAGCAGATGGACAGCAGATAACTATGGCTACACCTTC. This translates into CASRWTADNYGYTF.

This clone was seen once. The chain employs TRBV27 and TRBJ2-3, with 12 positions matching TRBD2. This CDR3 comprises 17 residues. CDR1 is MNHEY, CDR2 SMNVEV, per germline (reference sequence). Here the CDR3 DNA reads TGTGGGGAGGGGGCCGGGACTAGCGGGCCCTTGGTAGATACGCAGTATTTT. As protein: CGEGAGTSGPLVDTQYF.

V and J are TRBV28 and TRBJ2-7, with 9 nucleotides matching TRBD1. Germline CDR1 reads MDHEN; CDR2 reads SYDVKM. The trim removed 4 bases at V and 2 bases at J, leaving 6 bases unmatched. The CDR3 has 15 residues. CDR3 in DNA: TGTGCCAGCAGTTCCACAGGGGGCGGCCCCTACGAGCAGTACTTC. It specifies CASSSTGGGPYEQYF.

V and J are TRBV7-9 and TRBJ2-1; the match to TRBD1 covers 9 bases. V lost 5 bases, J lost 7 bases, and 9 bases stayed unmatched. Per the germline V gene, CDR1 is SEHNR and CDR2 is FQNEAQ (reference sequence). CDR3 size: 15 residues. CDR3 coding DNA: TGTGCCAGCAGCGACCCCGGGACAGGGAAAAATGAGCAGTTCTTC. The encoded protein is CASSDPGTGKNEQFF.

The V call is TRBV4-1, the J call TRBJ1-6; weak D call: TRBD1 (5 bases). V was pared by 4 bases and J by 6 bases, with 16 bases between. CDR3 size: 16 residues. The germline V gene has CDR1 MGHRA and CDR2 YSYEKL. CDR3 nucleotides: TGCGCCAGCAGCCGGGACGGGAGGCGGGTTAATTCACCCCTCCACTTT. Protein: CASSRDGRRVNSPLHF.

The chain couples TRBV11-3 to TRBJ1-6; D is unresolved. Trimming cost V 5 bases and J 10 bases, with 15 bases left between them. The CDR3 extends over 14 amino acids. Germline V lookup: CDR1 SGHNT, CDR2 YENEEA. Here the CDR3 reads CASSLGGVASPLHF. DNA of the CDR3: TGTGCCAGCAGCCTGGGCGGGGTAGCGTCACCCCTCCACTTT.

The chain combines TRBV18 with TRBJ1-2; no clear D. The V gene lost 0 bases and the J gene lost 5 bases, with 10 bases spanning the gap. Germline CDR1 KGHSH, CDR2 LQKENI. The CDR3 spans 14 residues. The CDR3 region has the DNA TGTGCCAGCTCACCACCGACTGATTCATATGGCTACACCTTC. It is translated as CASSPPTDSYGYTF.

The rearrangement uses TRBV7-3 and TRBJ1-2; 11 bases match TRBD1. CDR3 length: 15 amino acids. Trimming removed 2 bases from V and 8 bases from J; junction bases left unmatched: 7. The germline CDR1 and CDR2 sequences are SGHTA and FQGTGA. CDR3 protein: CASSLSPGQGGGYTF. CDR3 in DNA: TGTGCCAGCAGCTTATCTCCGGGACAGGGGGGAGGCTACACCTTC.

V and J are TRBV30 and TRBJ1-3; perhaps TRBD1 as D (5 bases). V lost 1 base to trimming and J lost 8 bases, with 12 bases between them. CDR1 is GTSNPN, CDR2 SVGIG, per germline (reference sequence). This CDR3 region has 13 residues. The CDR3 DNA is TGTGCCTGGAGTGCGAAGGGGCCATACACCATATATTTT. Protein: CAWSAKGPYTIYF.

The rearrangement joins TRBV27 to TRBJ1-2; 8 positions match TRBD1. This CDR3 is built from 14 residues. Germline loops: CDR1 MNHEY, CDR2 SMNVEV (reference sequence). V shed 4 bases, J shed 8 bases, and the junction held 9 bases outside the gene matches. The CDR3 sequence: CASSSGQEIMGYTF. The CDR3 DNA reads as TGTGCCAGCAGTTCGGGACAGGAAATTATGGGCTACACCTTC.

CDR3 sequence (DNA): TGTGCCAGCAGCTTGGACCCCGGGACAGGGGTATCGCGCGAGCAGTACTTC. It yields the protein CASSLDPGTGVSREQYF. The V and J genes are TRBV5-4 and TRBJ2-7, with 10 bases aligning to TRBD1. V lost 0 bases to trimming and J lost 6 bases; unmatched junction nucleotides: 12. The CDR3 runs to 17 residues. Germline assignment: CDR1 SGHNT and CDR2 YYREEE (reference sequence).

The V and J genes are TRBV7-8 and TRBJ2-5, with D perhaps matching TRBD1 (6 bases). The DNA end is a closer match to TRBJ2-7, so the J assignment may be wrong. CDR3 length: 13 residues. CDR1 and CDR2 from the germline V gene are SGHVS and FQNEAQ. The CDR3 is CASSFGQTYEQYF. CDR3 DNA: TGTGCCAGCAGCTTTGGACAGACCTACGAGCAGTACTTC.

This chain uses TRBV5-6 with TRBJ2-7; maybe TRBD2 (5 bases). With 5 bases removed from V and 7 bases from J, the gap between germline ends came to 19 bases. The CDR3 has 14 amino acids. The germline gives CDR1 SGHDT, CDR2 YYEEEE. The CDR3 spells CASRGMGVLREQYF. For the CDR3, the DNA is TGTGCCAGCAGAGGAATGGGAGTCCTACGAGAGCAGTACTTC.

This clone has more than one count but fewer than ten. The V gene is TRBV7-2, the J gene TRBJ2-7, with D perhaps matching TRBD2 (5 bases). Trimming left V 1 base short and J 2 bases short, with 12 bases between. Per germline, CDR1 SGHTA and CDR2 FQGNSA. CDR3 length equals 15 residues. Here the CDR3 DNA reads TGTGCCAGCAGCTTAGGGCCGGGAACAGCCTACGAGCAGTACTTC. This gives the protein CASSLGPGTAYEQYF.

The chain carries TRBV29-1 and TRBJ2-5; 11 bases are a match to TRBD2. The germline V gene has CDR1 SQVTM and CDR2 ANQGSEA. The length of the CDR3 is 14 residues. J was trimmed by 5 bases and V by 6 bases; bases with no gene match: 8. The CDR3 DNA reads TGCAGCGTGGGACTAGCGGTGGGATATGAGACCCAGTACTTC. Protein: CSVGLAVGYETQYF.